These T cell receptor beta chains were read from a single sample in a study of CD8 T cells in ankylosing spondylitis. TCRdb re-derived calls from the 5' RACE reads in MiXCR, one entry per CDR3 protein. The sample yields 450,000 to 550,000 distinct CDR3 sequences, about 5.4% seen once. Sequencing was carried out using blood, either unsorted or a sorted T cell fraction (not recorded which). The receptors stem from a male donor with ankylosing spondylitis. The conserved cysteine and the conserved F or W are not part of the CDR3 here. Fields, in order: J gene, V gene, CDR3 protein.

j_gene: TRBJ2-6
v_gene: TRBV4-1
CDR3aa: ASSQDSSSGANVLT

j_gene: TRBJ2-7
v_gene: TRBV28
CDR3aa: ASSTPGPTSYEQY

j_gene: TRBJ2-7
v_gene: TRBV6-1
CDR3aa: ASSEKGQGALLTYEQY

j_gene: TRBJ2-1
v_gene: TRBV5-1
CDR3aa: ASSRRRTSTYNEQF

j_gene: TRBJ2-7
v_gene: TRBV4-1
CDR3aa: ASSQELWTGFPEQY

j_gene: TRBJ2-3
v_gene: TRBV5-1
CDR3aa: ASSLVGEEQY

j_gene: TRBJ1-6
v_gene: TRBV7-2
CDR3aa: ASSPRDHSSPLH

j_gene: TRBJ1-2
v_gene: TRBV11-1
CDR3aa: ASSLEDDGYT

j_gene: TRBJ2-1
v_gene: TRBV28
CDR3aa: ASSFREQF

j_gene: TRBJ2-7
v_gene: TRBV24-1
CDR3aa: ATSPGQGYEQY

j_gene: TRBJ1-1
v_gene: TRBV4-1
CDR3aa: ASSQEVQGTEAF

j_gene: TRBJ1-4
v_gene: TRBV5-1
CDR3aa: ASSLMQGDEKLF

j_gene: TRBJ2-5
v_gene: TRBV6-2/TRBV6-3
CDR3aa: ASSKREGVETQY

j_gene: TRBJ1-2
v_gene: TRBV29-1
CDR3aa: SVEPQGLGYT

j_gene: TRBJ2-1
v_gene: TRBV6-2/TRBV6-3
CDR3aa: ASTEQLYNEQF

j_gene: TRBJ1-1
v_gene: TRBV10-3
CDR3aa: AISLDRGTEAF

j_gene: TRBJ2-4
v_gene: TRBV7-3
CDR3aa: ASSSSDIQY

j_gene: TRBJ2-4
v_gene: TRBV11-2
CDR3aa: ASRSRDSIVPGTKNIQY

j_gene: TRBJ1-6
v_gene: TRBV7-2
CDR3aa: ASSSPPGTYNSPLH

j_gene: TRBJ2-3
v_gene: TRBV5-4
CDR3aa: ASSLRLAGYTDTQY

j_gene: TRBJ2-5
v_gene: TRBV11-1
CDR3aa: ASSLIGGTKTQY

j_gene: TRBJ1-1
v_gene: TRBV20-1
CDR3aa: SAGTFNTEAF

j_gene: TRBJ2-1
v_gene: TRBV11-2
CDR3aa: ASSLPASRLAGYYNEQF

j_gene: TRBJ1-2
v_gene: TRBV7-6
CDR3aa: ASSPRQDRYGYT

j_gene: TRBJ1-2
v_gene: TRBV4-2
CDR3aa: ASSQRDGTNYGYT

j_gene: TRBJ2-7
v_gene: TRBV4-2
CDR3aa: ASSQVKELDEQY

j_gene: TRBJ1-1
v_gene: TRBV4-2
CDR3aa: ASSQDSGKNTEAF

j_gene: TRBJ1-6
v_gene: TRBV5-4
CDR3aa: ASSDEVRSPLH

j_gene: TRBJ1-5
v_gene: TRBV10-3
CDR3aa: AISELGNQPQH

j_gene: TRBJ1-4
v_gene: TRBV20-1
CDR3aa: SATRGVGNEKLF

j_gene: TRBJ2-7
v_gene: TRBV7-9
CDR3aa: ASTQGGQTYEQY

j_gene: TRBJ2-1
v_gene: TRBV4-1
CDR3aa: ASTNLAGGYNEQF

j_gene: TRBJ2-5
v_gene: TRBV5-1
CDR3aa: ASSFGLAEETQY

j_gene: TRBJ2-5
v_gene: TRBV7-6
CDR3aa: ASSLAGPGVTQY

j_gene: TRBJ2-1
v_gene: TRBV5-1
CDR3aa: ASSFAVSSYNEQF

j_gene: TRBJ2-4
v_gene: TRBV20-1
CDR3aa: SAGTSGSTIQY

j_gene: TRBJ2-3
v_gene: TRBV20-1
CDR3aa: SASHGGTQY

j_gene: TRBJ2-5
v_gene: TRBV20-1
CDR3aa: SARTGGPQY

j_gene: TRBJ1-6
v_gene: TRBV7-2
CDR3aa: ASSLELTGYNSPLH

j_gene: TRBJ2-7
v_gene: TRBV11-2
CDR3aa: ASSPRGDGDRLTYEQY

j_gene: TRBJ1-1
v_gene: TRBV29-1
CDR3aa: SVIGMANTEAF

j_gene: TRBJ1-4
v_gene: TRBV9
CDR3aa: ASSVGTADEKLF

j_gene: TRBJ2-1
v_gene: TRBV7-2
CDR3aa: ASSTSSGGAYNEQF

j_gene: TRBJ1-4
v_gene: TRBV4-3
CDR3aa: ASSFRGPSGLF

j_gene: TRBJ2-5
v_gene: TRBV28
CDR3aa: ASSPSISGRQETQY